Sequencing of this T cell receptor (beta chain) was carried out in a study of control samples from healthy donors and cancer patients. Only in-frame clones appear in the TCRdb table, and some are missing; sequencing was by immunoSEQ multiplex PCR. Of roughly 120,000 clones listed, 91% are singletons. Germline CDR1 MNHEY, CDR2 SMNVEV (reference sequence). The trim removed 6 bases at V and 1 base at J, leaving 11 bases unmatched. CDR3 length: 17 amino acids. The receptor's source is a woman between 18 and 29 years old in good health. The gene calls are TRBV27 and TRBJ2-7; TRBD1 matches 11 bases. Sequenced sample: blood. CDR3 residues: CASRTWEGQGGSYEQYF. CDR3 sequence (DNA): TGTGCCAGCAGAACCTGGGAGGGACAGGGGGGTTCCTACGAGCAGTACTTC.